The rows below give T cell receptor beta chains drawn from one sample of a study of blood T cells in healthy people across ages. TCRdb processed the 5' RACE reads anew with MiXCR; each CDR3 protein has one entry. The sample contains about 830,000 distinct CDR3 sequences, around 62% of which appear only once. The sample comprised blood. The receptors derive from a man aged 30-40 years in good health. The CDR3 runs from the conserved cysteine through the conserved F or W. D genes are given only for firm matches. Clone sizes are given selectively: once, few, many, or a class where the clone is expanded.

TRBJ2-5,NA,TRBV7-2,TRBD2,CASSLSGGQTQYF,TGTGCCAGCAGCTTAAGCGGGGGACAGACCCAGTACTTC
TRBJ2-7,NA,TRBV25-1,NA,CASSGRQDSYAQYF,TGTGCCAGCAGTGGGCGACAGGACTCCTACGCGCAGTACTTC
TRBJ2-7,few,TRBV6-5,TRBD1,CASSYGQGRYEQYF,TGTGCCAGCAGTTACGGACAGGGGCGATACGAGCAGTACTTC
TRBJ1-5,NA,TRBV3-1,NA,CASSPGAGGNQPQHF,TGTGCCAGCAGCCCGGGGGCCGGGGGCAATCAGCCCCAGCATTTT
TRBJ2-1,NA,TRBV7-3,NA,CASSLVLNNEQFF,TGTGCCAGCAGCTTAGTCCTCAACAATGAGCAGTTCTTC
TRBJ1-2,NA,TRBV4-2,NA,CASSQEIQGSILGYTF,TGTGCCAGCAGCCAAGAAATTCAGGGCTCCATTCTCGGCTACACCTTC
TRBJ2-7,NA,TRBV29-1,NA,CSVGSGLNEQYF,TGCAGCGTTGGGTCAGGGTTGAACGAGCAGTACTTC
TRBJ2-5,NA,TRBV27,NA,CASSPGSGYQETQYF,TGTGCCAGCAGTCCGGGTTCGGGGTACCAAGAGACCCAGTACTTC
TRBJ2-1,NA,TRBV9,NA,CASSQLQGNEQFF,TGTGCCAGCAGTCAACTACAGGGCAATGAGCAGTTCTTC
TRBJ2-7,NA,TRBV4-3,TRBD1,CASSQSRDRPYEQYF,TGCGCCAGCAGCCAGAGCCGGGACAGACCCTACGAGCAGTACTTC
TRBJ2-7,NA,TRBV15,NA,CATSKGGSSYEQYF,TGTGCCACCAGTAAGGGGGGTAGCTCCTACGAGCAGTACTTC
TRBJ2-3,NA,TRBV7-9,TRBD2,CASPLAGVTDTQYF,TGTGCCAGTCCGCTAGCGGGGGTCACAGATACGCAGTATTTT
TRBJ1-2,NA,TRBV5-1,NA,CASSLEGGYYGYTF,TGCGCCAGCAGCTTGGAGGGAGGGTACTATGGCTACACCTTC
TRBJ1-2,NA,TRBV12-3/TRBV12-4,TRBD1,CASSLAGTGGGRYGYTF,TGTGCCAGCAGTTTAGCCGGGACAGGGGGCGGTCGGTATGGCTACACCTTC
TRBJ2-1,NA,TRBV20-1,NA,CSARETGSSSYNEQFF,TGCAGTGCTAGAGAAACAGGGTCCAGCTCCTACAATGAGCAGTTCTTC
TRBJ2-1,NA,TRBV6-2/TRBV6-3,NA,CASSSRPWVSGFYNEQFF,TGTGCCAGCAGTTCACGCCCCTGGGTTTCGGGATTCTACAATGAGCAGTTCTTC
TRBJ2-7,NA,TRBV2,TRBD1,CARSGTGTYDEQYF,TGTGCCAGATCCGGGACAGGGACGTATGACGAGCAGTACTTC
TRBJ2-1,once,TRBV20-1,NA,CSARVPSEQFF,TGCAGTGCTAGAGTCCCAAGTGAGCAGTTCTTC
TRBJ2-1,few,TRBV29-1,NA,CSVESTSYNEQFF,TGCAGCGTTGAATCGACTAGCTACAATGAGCAGTTCTTC
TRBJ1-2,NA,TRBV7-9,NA,CASSLEGGSNYGYTF,TGTGCCAGCAGCTTAGAGGGGGGCTCTAACTATGGCTACACCTTC
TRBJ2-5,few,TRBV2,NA,CASTESGETQYF,TGTGCCAGCACCGAATCGGGGGAGACCCAGTACTTC
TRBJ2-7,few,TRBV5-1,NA,CASSLESGEDEQYF,TGCGCCAGCAGCTTGGAGTCAGGGGAGGACGAGCAGTACTTC
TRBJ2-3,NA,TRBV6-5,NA,CASSYNRDTQYF,TGTGCCAGCAGTTACAACAGAGATACGCAGTATTTT
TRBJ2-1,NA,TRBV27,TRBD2,CASSLWRGGASYNEQFF,TGTGCCAGCAGTTTATGGCGCGGGGGGGCCTCCTACAATGAGCAGTTCTTC
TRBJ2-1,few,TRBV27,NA,CASRDGAVYNEQFF,TGTGCCAGCAGGGATGGGGCTGTTTACAATGAGCAGTTCTTC